The 14 T cell receptor beta chains listed next were all sequenced from one sample in a study of blood T cell repertoires in COVID-19. The data were produced by immunoSEQ multiplex PCR, yet TCRdb's version contains in-frame clones alone and is incomplete. The sample lists some 350,000 clones, 80% to 90% occurring once. The sequenced material came from PBMCs or T cells enriched from blood (not recorded which). These receptors originate from a woman aged 30 to 39 who had recovered from COVID-19.

V gene TRBV27 combines with J gene TRBJ1-1; 7 bases are a match to TRBD1. The CDR3 runs to 16 residues. Germline V gene data show CDR1 as MNHEY and CDR2 as SMNVEV (reference sequence). V trimming: 1 base; J trimming: 3 bases; junction bases outside the gene matches: 8. The CDR3 DNA is TGTGCCAGCAGTTTATACAGGGGAATCGATCACACTGAAGCTTTCTTT. Translating it yields CASSLYRGIDHTEAFF.

This chain joins TRBV10-1 and TRBJ1-2; the D gene is possibly TRBD1 (6 bases). The CDR3 is 13 residues long. Trimming shortened V by 4 bases and J by 8 bases, and 14 bases separated the two germline ends. Germline V lookup: CDR1 WNHNN, CDR2 SYGVQD (reference sequence). DNA of the CDR3: TGCGCCAGCAGTGCTCAGGGGCCTAAGGGCTACACCTTC. Translation gives CASSAQGPKGYTF.

V gene TRBV4-2 combines with J gene TRBJ1-1; 9 bases agree with TRBD1. There are 15 residues in the CDR3. With V trimmed by 4 bases and J by 4 bases, 7 bases remained unmatched. Germline loops: CDR1 LGHNA, CDR2 YNFKEQ. As DNA, the CDR3 is TGTGCCAGCAGCCGTGACAGGGGGGAAATCACTGAAGCTTTCTTT. Its translation is CASSRDRGEITEAFF.

The rearrangement uses TRBV28 and TRBJ1-4; weak D call: TRBD1 (6 bases). The V end lost 2 bases, the J end lost 2 bases, and 15 bases lay between the germline ends. CDR3 length equals 17 residues. Germline CDR1 and CDR2: MDHEN and SYDVKM. CDR3: CASSLLGGAQTNEKLFF. In nucleotides, the CDR3 is TGTGCCAGCAGTTTACTTGGGGGGGCCCAGACTAATGAAAAACTGTTTTTT.

The chain combines TRBV10-3 with TRBJ1-3, with D perhaps TRBD1 (6 bases). This CDR3 spans 13 amino acids. Germline CDR1 ENHRY, CDR2 SYGVKD. V lost 6 bases, J lost 2 bases, and 8 bases lay in between. CDR3 nucleotides: TGTGCCATCAGACAGGGAACTGGAAACACCATATATTTT. Amino acid sequence: CAIRQGTGNTIYF.

CDR3 region: CASGLRDLGFTLHF. CDR3 DNA sequence: TGTGCCAGCGGCCTGAGGGATTTGGGCTTCACCCTCCACTTT. This sequence joins TRBV28 and TRBJ1-6; D uncertain. The germline gives CDR1 MDHEN, CDR2 SYDVKM. Trimming took off 8 bases at V and 14 bases at J, with 22 bases between the two ends. This CDR3 comprises 14 residues.

The chain employs TRBV7-9 and TRBJ1-1, with D possibly matching TRBD1 (6 bases). V gave up 3 bases and J gave up 3 bases, with 11 bases separating them. In germline, CDR1 is SEHNR, CDR2 FQNEAQ (reference sequence). The CDR3 has 14 amino acids. Here the CDR3 reads CASSLYSGDTEAFF. For the CDR3, the DNA is TGTGCCAGCAGCTTGTATTCAGGGGACACTGAAGCTTTCTTT.

This rearrangement joins TRBV27 to TRBJ1-6; D may be TRBD1 (5 bases). This CDR3 is built from 14 residues. Germline assignment: CDR1 MNHEY and CDR2 SMNVEV (reference sequence). V was cut by 7 bases and J by 3 bases, with 10 bases left in between. This CDR3 is CASNQGVYNSPLHF. CDR3 DNA sequence: TGTGCCAGCAATCAAGGGGTCTATAATTCACCCCTCCACTTT.

The chain joins TRBV9 to TRBJ2-3, with 8 nucleotides matching TRBD2. The CDR3 has 16 amino acids. Germline trimming cut 4 bases from V and 4 bases from J; bases unmatched to any gene: 11. Germline CDR1 SGDLS, CDR2 YYNGEE. CDR3 DNA: TGTGCCAGCAGCCCACTTAGCGGGGCCCGTTCAGATACGCAGTATTTT. Translating it yields CASSPLSGARSDTQYF.

The table lists this clone with a few counts. The V call is TRBV7-9, the J call TRBJ2-7; D might be TRBD2 (6 bases). Germline CDR1 reads SEHNR; CDR2 reads FQNEAQ (reference sequence). V was clipped by 5 bases and J by 0 bases, with 17 bases between them. The CDR3 runs 16 residues. The DNA of the CDR3 is TGTGCCAGCAGCCCCTGGGACTTTGTGAACTCCTACGAGCAGTACTTC. Protein sequence: CASSPWDFVNSYEQYF.

This chain links TRBV5-1 with TRBJ2-5; no clear D gene. The CDR3 runs to 12 residues. Trimming left V 0 bases short and J 5 bases short, with 5 bases between. The V gene's germline CDR1 is SGHRS and CDR2 YFSETQ. The CDR3 DNA sequence: TGCGCCAGCAGCTTGGCCCGTGAGACCCAGTACTTC. The encoded protein is CASSLARETQYF.

The chain recombines TRBV7-3 with TRBJ2-3; TRBD1 agrees at 7 bases. Trimming removed 5 bases from V and 4 bases from J; junction bases left unmatched: 9. The CDR3 runs to 15 residues. Germline CDR1 SGHTA, CDR2 FQGTGA. CDR3 loop: CASSPQGSAADTQYF. CDR3 bases: TGTGCCAGCAGCCCACAGGGGAGTGCGGCAGATACGCAGTATTTT.

This clone was seen a few times. The V and J genes are TRBV15 and TRBJ1-2; D remains ambiguous. Trimming took 1 base from V and 8 from J, leaving 11 bases between them. Germline V gives CDR1 LNHNV, CDR2 YYDKDF (reference sequence). The CDR3 spans 13 residues. CDR3 bases: TGTGCCACCAGCAGAGGATTCGAGGAGGGCTACACCTTC. It yields the protein CATSRGFEEGYTF.

This chain connects TRBV12-3 or TRBV12-4 to TRBJ1-5; D is unresolved. The CDR3 length is 13 residues. Deletions cut 5 bases from V and 3 bases from J, with 8 bases between. The DNA for the CDR3 is TGTGCCAGCAGTCCTATCTACAATCAGCCCCAGCATTTT. It is translated as CASSPIYNQPQHF.